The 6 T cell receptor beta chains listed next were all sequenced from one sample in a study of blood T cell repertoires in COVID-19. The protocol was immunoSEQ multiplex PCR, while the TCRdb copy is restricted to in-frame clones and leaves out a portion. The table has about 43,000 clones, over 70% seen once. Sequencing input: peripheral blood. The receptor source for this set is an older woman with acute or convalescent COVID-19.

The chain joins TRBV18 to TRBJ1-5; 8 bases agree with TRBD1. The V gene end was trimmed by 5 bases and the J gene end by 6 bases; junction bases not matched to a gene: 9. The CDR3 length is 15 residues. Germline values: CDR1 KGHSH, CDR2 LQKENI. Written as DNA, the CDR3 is TGTGCCAGCTCAGCTTTGGCAGGGGGCTCTCAGCCCCAGCATTTT. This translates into CASSALAGGSQPQHF.

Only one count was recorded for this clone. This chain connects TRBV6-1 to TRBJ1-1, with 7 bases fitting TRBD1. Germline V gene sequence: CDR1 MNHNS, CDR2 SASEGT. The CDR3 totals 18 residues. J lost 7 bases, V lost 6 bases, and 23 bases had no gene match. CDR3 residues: CASSERAGQPFSWGEAFF. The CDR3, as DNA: TGTGCCAGCAGCGAAAGGGCGGGACAGCCCTTTAGTTGGGGTGAAGCTTTCTTT.

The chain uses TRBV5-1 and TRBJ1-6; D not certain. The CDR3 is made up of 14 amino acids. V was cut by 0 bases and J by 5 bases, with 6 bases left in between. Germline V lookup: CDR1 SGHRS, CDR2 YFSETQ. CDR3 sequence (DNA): TGCGCCAGCAGCTTGGGTCAGGATAATTCACCCCTCCACTTT. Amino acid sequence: CASSLGQDNSPLHF.

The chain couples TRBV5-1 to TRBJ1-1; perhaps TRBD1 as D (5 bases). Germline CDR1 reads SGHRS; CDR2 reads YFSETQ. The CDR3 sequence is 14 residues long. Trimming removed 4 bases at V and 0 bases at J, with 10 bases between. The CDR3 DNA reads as TGCGCCAGCAGCCCTGGACATTTGAACACTGAAGCTTTCTTT. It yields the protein CASSPGHLNTEAFF.

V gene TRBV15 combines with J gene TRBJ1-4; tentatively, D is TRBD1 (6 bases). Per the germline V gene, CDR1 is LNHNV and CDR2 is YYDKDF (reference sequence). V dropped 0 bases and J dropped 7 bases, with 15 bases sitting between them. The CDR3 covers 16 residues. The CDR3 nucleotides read TGTGCCACCAGCAGAGATTGGGGGCTCCAGGGTGAAAAACTGTTTTTT. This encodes CATSRDWGLQGEKLFF. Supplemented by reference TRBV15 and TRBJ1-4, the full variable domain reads DAMVIQNPRYQVTQFGKPVTLSCSQTLNHNVMYWYQQKSSQAPKLLFHYYDKDFNNEADTPDNFQSRRPNTSFCFLDIRSPGLGDTAMYLCATSRDWGLQGEKLFFGSGTQLSVL.

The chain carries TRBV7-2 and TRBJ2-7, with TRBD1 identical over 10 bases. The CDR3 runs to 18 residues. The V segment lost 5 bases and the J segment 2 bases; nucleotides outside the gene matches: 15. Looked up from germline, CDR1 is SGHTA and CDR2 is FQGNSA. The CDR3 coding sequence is TGTGCCAGCAGCCCCAGGGGACAGGGGCTCACCCGAGCCTACGAGCAGTACTTC. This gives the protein CASSPRGQGLTRAYEQYF. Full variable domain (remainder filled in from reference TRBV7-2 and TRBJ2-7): GAGVSQSPSNKVTEKGKDVELRCDPISGHTALYWYRQSLGQGLEFLIYFQGNSAPDKSGLPSDRFSAERTGGSVSTLTIQRTQQEDSAVYLCASSPRGQGLTRAYEQYFGPGTRLTVT.